Sequencing of this T cell receptor (beta chain) was carried out in a study of blood T cells in healthy people across ages. This clonotype was counted a few times. The antigen remains undetermined. Alongside a J-beta primer mix, a sample-barcoded 5' primer served in a second PCR lasting roughly 6 to 11 cycles. Each cDNA was tagged by a template-switch adaptor containing 12 random nucleotides. TCRdb independently ran MiXCR on the 5' RACE reads; one entry per CDR3 protein. The profile shows more than 1,400,000 distinct CDR3 sequences, 35% to 45% of them singletons. Study findings and constraints: Long-lived donors carried more naive CD4+ cells and greater diversity than aged donors.

Trimming left V 6 bases short and J 3 bases short, with 16 bases between. The CDR3 loop spans 15 amino acids. Drawing of peripheral blood yielded about 10 milliliters from each donor. Sample: blood. The receptor comes from a woman aged 18-35 years in good health. The chain couples TRBV12-3 or TRBV12-4 to TRBJ2-3; D not resolved. The CDR3 protein is CASRTAKGRTDTQYF. The CDR3, as DNA: TGTGCCAGCAGGACCGCGAAGGGCAGGACAGATACGCAGTATTTT.